This T cell receptor (beta chain) was obtained from a study of T cells in Graves' hyperthyroidism and ophthalmopathy. General study results and limits: Blood also held most thyroid clonotypes expanded beyond 0.001.

The source material, RNA transcripts, was used to amplify TCR beta CDR3 regions. With the HTBI primer set, the TCR CDR3 went through a first round of RT-PCR. One entry per CDR3 protein, called by TCRdb with MiXCR from the multiplex PCR reads. This table holds over 150,000 distinct CDR3 sequences, roughly a sixth found once. The CDR3 loop spans 15 amino acids. V dropped 3 bases and J dropped 1 base, with 11 bases sitting between them. The germline gives CDR1 MNHEY, CDR2 SMNVEV (reference sequence). Graves' hyperthyroidism was deemed stable given no ophthalmopathy progression within 18 months. Ten or more counts support this clonotype. Its antigen is not known.

The TCR originated in a woman aged 45-65 years with Graves' hyperthyroidism. The gene calls are TRBV27 and TRBJ2-3; D is unclear. The sequenced sample was blood. The CDR3 sequence: CASSFAALGTDTQYF. CDR3 DNA sequence: TGTGCCAGCAGTTTCGCGGCTTTGGGCACAGATACGCAGTATTTT.